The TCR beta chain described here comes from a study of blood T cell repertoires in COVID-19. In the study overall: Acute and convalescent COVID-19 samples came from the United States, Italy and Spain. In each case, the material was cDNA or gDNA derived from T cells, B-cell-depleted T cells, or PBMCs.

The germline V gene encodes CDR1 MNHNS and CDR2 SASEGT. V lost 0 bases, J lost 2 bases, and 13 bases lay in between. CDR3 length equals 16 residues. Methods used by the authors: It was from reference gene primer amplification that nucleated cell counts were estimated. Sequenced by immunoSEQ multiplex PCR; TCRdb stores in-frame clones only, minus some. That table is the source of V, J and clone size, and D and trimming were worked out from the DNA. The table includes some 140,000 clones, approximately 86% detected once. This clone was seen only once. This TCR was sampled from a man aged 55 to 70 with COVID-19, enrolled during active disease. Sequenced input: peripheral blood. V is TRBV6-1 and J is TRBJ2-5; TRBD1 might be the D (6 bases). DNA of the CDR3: TGTGCCAGCAGTGAAGCTGTGGGGGCGTCACAAGAGACCCAGTACTTC. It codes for CASSEAVGASQETQYF.